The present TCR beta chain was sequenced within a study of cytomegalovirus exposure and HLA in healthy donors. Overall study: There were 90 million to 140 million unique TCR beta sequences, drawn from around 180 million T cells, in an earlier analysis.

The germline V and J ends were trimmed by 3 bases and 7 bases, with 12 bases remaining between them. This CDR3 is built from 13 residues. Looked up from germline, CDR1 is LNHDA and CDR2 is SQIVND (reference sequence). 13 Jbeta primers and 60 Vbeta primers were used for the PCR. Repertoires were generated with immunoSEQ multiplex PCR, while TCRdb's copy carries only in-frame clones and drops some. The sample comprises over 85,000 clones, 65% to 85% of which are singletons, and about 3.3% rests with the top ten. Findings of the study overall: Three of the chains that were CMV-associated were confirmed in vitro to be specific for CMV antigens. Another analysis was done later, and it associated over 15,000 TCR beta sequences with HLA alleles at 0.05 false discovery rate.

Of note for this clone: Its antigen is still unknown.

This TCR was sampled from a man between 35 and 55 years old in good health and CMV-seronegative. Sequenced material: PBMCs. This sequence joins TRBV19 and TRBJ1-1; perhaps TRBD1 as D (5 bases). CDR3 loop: CASSITQGGEAFF. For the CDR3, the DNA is TGTGCCAGTAGTATCACGCAGGGAGGTGAAGCTTTCTTT. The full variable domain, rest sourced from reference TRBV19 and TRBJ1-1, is DGGITQSPKYLFRKEGQNVTLSCEQNLNHDAMYWYRQDPGQGLRLIYYSQIVNDFQKGDIAEGYSVSREKKESFPLTVTSAQKNPTAFYLCASSITQGGEAFFGQGTRLTVV.